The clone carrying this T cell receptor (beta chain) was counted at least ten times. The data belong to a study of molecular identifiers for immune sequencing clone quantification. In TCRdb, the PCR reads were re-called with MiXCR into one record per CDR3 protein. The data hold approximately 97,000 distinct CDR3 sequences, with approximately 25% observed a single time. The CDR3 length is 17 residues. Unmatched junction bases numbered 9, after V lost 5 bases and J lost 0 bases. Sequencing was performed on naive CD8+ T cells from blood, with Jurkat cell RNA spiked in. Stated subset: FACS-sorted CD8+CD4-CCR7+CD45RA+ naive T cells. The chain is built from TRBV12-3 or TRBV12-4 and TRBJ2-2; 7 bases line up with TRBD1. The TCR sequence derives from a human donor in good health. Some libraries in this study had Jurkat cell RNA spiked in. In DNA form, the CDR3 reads TGTGCCAGCAGTGGGGCCGGGACAGTCACGAACACCGGGGAGCTGTTTTTT. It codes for CASSGAGTVTNTGELFF.